This T cell receptor beta chain is from a study of glioma-infiltrating T cells (TCRdb year 2016). Study-level background: Sequencing of TCR alpha- and beta-chain repertoires was performed on glioma tissue, on non-neoplastic brain tissue, and on matched peripheral blood mononuclear cells. To measure how far tissue and blood T-cell populations diverged, each tissue-infiltrating repertoire was compared against the peripheral blood repertoire of the same patient. The paired cohort was made up of three low-grade glioma patients, eight primary glioblastoma patients and three non-glioma patients who contributed non-neoplastic brain tissue.

Turning to this clonotype: What this receptor recognizes is not known. Base qualities are missing; no much larger clone stands one base away.

V is clipped by 9 bases and J by 4 bases, and the sequence between their germline boundaries is 18 bases long. From the cysteine through the phenylalanine, the CDR3 covers 14 amino acids. Just CDR3 DNA is preserved here, 42 bases in frame from base 1. CDR1 is given as MNHEY and CDR2 as SMNVEV, both from the germline V gene (reference sequence). Beyond this particular receptor, the publication reports: In non-neoplastic patients, VJ-independent divergence between tissue and blood fell below expectation, whereas in all gliomas, and especially in low-grade gliomas, the divergence rose above expectation. The group comparisons were based on small numbers of patients: three non-neoplastic, three low-grade glioma and eight glioblastoma patients. Very few CDR3 sequences were found to be shared between tissue and blood, and this scarcity was attributed to high CDR3 diversity and limited sampling.

The iRepertoire nested amplicon-rescue multiplex PCR (arm-PCR) platform was used to amplify TCR alpha and beta CDR3 regions from RNA. One-step reverse transcription and amplification used roughly 95-450 ng of tissue mRNA or PBMC total RNA as input. Following bead purification, Illumina adapters were added by a secondary multiplex PCR, and libraries between 200 and 400 bp were gel-purified. Internal 6-nucleotide barcodes were carried by the libraries and were used for demultiplexing. The libraries were sequenced on an Illumina MiSeq using 2x220 or 2x250 nucleotide paired-end reads. The authors processed their data as follows. FLASH 1.2.11 was used to merge paired reads, and BWA-MEM then aligned the reads to the GRCh37 human genome before TRA and TRB reads were extracted. V and J assignment used an IMGT-derived reference of cassette sequences and CDR3 motifs that included pseudogenes. Three-frame translation of reads was performed, and productive CDR3s were defined as those with a C...FGXG motif and no stop codons. A clonotype was defined as a unique combination of a V-J cassette pair and a CDR3 amino acid sequence. Reads were filtered by Hamming distance, thresholded by each sample's sequence error rate in mapped regions. The raw public reads went through TCRdb reprocessing: fastp at Q25, MiXCR clone calling, in-frame beta chains kept. Merged by CDR3 protein, the rows form single entries marked with the most common genes and DNA. These V and J calls rely on TCRdb rather than the paper's analysis. This sample gives approximately 190,000 distinct CDR3 sequences in total; 30% to 40% of them show up just once. Around 20% of the sample belongs to the ten largest clones.

Material for sequencing was glioma tissue, nonneoplastic brain tissue, or PBMCs (not recorded which). Here the chain combines TRBV27 and TRBJ1-2, with a tentative D gene TRBD1 over 6 matching bases. This receptor was identified in a human donor with low-grade glioma or glioblastoma, undergoing nonglioma brain surgery, or in good health (not recorded which). The CDR3 amino acid sequence is: CASRRGSQIYGYTF. DNA sequence: TGTGCCAGTCGAAGGGGGTCTCAGATCTATGGCTACACCTTC.